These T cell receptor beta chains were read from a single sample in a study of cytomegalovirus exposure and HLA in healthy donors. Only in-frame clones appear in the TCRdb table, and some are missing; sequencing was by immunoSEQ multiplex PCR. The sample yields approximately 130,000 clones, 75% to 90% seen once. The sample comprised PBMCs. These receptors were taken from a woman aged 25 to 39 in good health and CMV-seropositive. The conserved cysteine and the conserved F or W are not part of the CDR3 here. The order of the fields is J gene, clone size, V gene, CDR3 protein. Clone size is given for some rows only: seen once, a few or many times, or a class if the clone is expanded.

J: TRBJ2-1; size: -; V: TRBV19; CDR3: ASSTPRTSGRAGSYNEQF
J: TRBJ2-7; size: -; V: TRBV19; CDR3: ASSLDRAYEQY
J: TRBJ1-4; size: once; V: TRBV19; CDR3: ASTPAGPNEKLF
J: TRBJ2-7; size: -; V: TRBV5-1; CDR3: ASSEGTGVLYEQY
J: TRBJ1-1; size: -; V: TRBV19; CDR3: ASSLGAGWEAF
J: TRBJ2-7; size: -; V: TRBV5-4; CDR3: ASSRGLAGGGDYEQY
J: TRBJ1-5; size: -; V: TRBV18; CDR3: ASSTVDQPQH
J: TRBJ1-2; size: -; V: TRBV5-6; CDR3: ASSPTPHPSNYGYT
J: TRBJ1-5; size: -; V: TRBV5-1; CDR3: ASSLDGGNQPQH
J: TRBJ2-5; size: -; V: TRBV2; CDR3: ASTLAGGPQETQY
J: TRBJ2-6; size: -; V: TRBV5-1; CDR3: ASSPGQSGANVLT
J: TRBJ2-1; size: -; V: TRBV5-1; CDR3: ASRSGGAGEQF
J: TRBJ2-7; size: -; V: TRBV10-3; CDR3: AISRDTVGYEQY
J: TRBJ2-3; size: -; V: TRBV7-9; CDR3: ASSLSLAGGGDTQY
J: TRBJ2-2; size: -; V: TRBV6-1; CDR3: ASSRVGELF
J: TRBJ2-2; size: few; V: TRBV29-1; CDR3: SVKDSPSYTGELF
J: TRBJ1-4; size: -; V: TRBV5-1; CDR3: ASSFDRGIGEKLF
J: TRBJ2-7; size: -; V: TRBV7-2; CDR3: ASSKPPAYEQY
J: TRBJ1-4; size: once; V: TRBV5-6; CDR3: ASSFGGSEEKLF
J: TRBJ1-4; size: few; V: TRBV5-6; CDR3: ASTSPQGFNEKLF
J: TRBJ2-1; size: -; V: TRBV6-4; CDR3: ASSQTGGIDEQF
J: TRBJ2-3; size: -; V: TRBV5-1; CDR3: ASSLEAGLDTQY
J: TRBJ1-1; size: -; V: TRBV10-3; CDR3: AIRPDRDTEAF
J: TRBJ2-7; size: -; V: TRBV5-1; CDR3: AGSLETGGRYEQY
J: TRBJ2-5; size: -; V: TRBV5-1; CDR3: ASSLGLWKGQNIQETQY
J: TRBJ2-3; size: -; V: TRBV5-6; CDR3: ASSLESGLSQY
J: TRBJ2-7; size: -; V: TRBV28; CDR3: ASKGQGANYEQY
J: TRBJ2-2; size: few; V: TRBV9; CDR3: ASTQTVNTGELF
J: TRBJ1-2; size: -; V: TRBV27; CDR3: ASSLGQDYGYT
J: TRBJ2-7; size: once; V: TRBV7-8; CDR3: ASSRTALGSSYEQY
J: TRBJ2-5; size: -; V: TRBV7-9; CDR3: ASSLQQRGQY
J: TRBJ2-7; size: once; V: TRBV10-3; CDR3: AISESRSVVSYEQY
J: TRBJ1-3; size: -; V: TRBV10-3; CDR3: AISVRQGAEGNTIY
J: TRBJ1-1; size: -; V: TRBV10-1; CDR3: ASSTGYNTEAF
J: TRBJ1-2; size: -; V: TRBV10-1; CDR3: ASKGTEIYVYGYT
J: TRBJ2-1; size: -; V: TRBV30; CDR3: AWIGGYAYNEQF
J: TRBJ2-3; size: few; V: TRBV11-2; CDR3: ASSLVSGTGYDTQY
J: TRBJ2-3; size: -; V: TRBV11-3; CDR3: ASSLGPGDTQY
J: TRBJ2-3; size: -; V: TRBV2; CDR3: ASSDSVAGDSTDTQY
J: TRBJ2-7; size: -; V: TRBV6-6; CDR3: ASREGSSYEQY
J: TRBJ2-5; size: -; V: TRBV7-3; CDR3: ASSTGGALY
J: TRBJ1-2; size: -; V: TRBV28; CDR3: ASSLIGGDYGYT
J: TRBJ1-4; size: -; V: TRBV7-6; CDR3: ASSSSTGDEKLF
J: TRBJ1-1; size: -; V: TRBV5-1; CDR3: ASSFRAMNTEAF
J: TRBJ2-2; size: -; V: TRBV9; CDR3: ASQTSGNTGELF
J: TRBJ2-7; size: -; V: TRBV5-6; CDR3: ASSSDRDYEQY
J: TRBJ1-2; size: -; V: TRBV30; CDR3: AWTPGGNYGYT
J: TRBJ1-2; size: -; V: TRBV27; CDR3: ASSFLVTANYGYT
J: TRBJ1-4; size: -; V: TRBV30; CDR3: AWMGGSEKLF
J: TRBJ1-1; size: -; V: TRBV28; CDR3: ATRYTEAF
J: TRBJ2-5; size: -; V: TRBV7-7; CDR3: ASSLGQGAGETQY
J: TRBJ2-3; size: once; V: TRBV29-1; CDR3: SVGLAGGGGTDTQY
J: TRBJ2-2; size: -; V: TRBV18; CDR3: ASSPQSGTGELF
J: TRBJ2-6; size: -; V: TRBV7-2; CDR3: ASSLYGANVLT